This TCR beta chain came from a study of cytomegalovirus exposure and HLA in healthy donors. Study-level background: There were 117 million unique TCR beta sequences, drawn from 200 million or so T cells, in an earlier analysis.

Regarding the study as a whole: In vitro, a few CMV-associated chains proved specific for CMV antigens. According to the study, 150 to 200 TCR beta chains were cytomegalovirus-associated. The authors assumed roughly uniform sequencing depth across donors for presence/absence analyses.

The PCR had 60 Vbeta and 13 Jbeta primers. TCRdb keeps only in-frame clones here, not all; method: immunoSEQ multiplex PCR. Here the sample spans about 160,000 clones, about 79% being singletons. The sample holds one count of this clone. Its antigen is as yet unknown. Germline values: CDR1 MRHNA, CDR2 SNTAGT. The CDR3 runs to 16 residues. Trimming cost V 5 bases and J 1 base; bases outside gene matches: 8. The sample comprised PBMCs. The sequence was collected from a woman between 50 and 59 years old in good health and CMV-seropositive. The genes are TRBV6-4 and TRBJ2-7; 10 nucleotides agree with TRBD2. The CDR3 DNA is TGTGCCAGCAGTACCAGCGGGAGGGGGATGTCCTACGAGCAGTACTTC. Translated: CASSTSGRGMSYEQYF.